What follows describes a single T cell receptor (beta chain). Its antigen is currently not known. The input lacks base qualities; no much larger clone sits a single base away. The germline V gene provides CDR1 SGDLS and CDR2 YYNGEE. Unmatched junction bases come to 12, with V trimmed by 1 base and J by 2 bases. Spanning cysteine to phenylalanine, the CDR3 consists of 18 amino acids. Here the CDR3 DNA is all that survives: 54 bases in frame from base 1. For sequencing of the TCRbeta CDR3 region, genomic DNA was extracted from the sorted cells. TCRbeta CDR3 regions were sequenced using the immunoSEQ Assay. Drawn from immuneACCESS, this table holds only the in-frame rearrangements with V and J called that TCRdb kept. Clones are partly lost; checked studies trace under half to an unresolved V gene and leave the rest unexplained. The sample table holds some 84,000 clones, of which around 93% were seen once. Of the sample, about 8.6% falls within the top ten clones.

Patients with a history of autoimmune disease or receiving systemic immunosuppression were excluded from the trial. Peripheral blood for TCR sequencing was collected from all dose cohorts at baseline, on cycle 4 day 1, and on cycle 7 day 1. Samples were obtained from an open-label, multicenter, first-in-human phase I dose-escalation trial of ivuxolimab. Adults with locally advanced or metastatic melanoma, renal cell, hepatocellular, or head and neck squamous cell carcinoma were enrolled in the trial. Before TCR sequencing, CD4+ and CD8+ T cells were separately sorted from peripheral blood. This sample is drawn from a study of OX40 agonist ivuxolimab in advanced cancers. Regarding the complete study: Ivuxolimab was an agonistic, fully human IgG2 monoclonal antibody directed against OX40 (CD134), a costimulatory receptor. Patients were allowed to have had prior anti-PD-1, anti-PD-L1 or anti-CTLA-4 therapy, and roughly two fifths of the dose-escalation patients had been treated with checkpoint inhibitors. Of the roughly 54 patients in dose escalation, some 19 had hepatocellular carcinoma, approximately 15 had melanoma, 9 had renal cell carcinoma and 9 had head and neck cancer. The paper reports the monotherapy dose-escalation portion (N of about 47 patients) of the phase I ivuxolimab trial. Peripheral TCRbeta sequencing was intended to test whether TCR sequence diversity was altered and clonal T-cell expansion was caused by ivuxolimab. Partial responses occurred in three dose-escalation patients: two with cutaneous melanoma and one with hepatocellular carcinoma. In the dose-escalation cohort, around four fifths of patients were male, and the mean age was 60 years with a range of roughly 20 to 79. Intravenous ivuxolimab was administered to patients every 2 weeks at six dose levels: 0.01, 0.1, 0.3, 1.5, 3 and 10 mg/kg.

General findings and caveats noted by the study authors: Low levels of normalized T-cell clonal expansion were also seen in some nonresponding patients. Clonal expansion of both CD4+ and CD8+ blood T cells was observed from baseline to week 6 at doses 0.1 to 3.0 mg/kg. In partial responders in the 0.1-3.0 mg/kg groups, normalized peripheral clonal expansion was found to be among the lowest, especially among CD8+ T cells. Which antigens the clonally expanded peripheral T cells were specific for was not determined. On average, CD8+ T cells showed more expanded clones than CD4+ T cells after ivuxolimab.

This sequence was found in an adult with an advanced solid tumor such as melanoma, head and neck, liver or kidney cancer. This material consisted of CD4+ or CD8+ T cells sorted from blood, taken in a trial of the OX40 agonist ivuxolimab. The chain was built from TRBV9 and TRBJ2-3; 8 central nucleotides agree with TRBD2. The DNA reads TGTGCCAGCAGCGTAAACAGGCTGCGGGGGGACGTCACAGATACGCAGTATTTT. It codes for CASSVNRLRGDVTDTQYF.